Below, one TCR beta chain is given with its context. Which antigen it targets is not known. No base qualities exist here, and no much larger clone lies one base off it. This sample is drawn from a study of somatic mutations in cytotoxic T cells in rheumatoid arthritis (dated by TCRdb to the late 2010s). Some background on the complete study: Peripheral blood (just under 31 ml EDTA) was collected from patients immediately after diagnosis and before any treatment began. Some V beta antibody-stained T-cell populations were flow-sorted on a FACSAria II or Sony SH800 at nearly 100% purity, and sorted V beta1+ cells also underwent TCRB sequencing. In newly diagnosed rheumatoid arthritis without treatment, the study examined if expanded CD8+ T-cell clones harbor somatic mutations, relying on TCRB deep sequencing to characterize clonality. TCRB deep sequencing covered about 60 patients with rheumatoid arthritis along with approximately 20 healthy controls. Patient and control groups had essentially identical median ages. Here is what the overall study found, with its caveats: CD8+ T-cell clonality did not differ significantly between rheumatoid arthritis patients and age-matched healthy controls. In about an eighth of the 65 patients, more than 20% of CD8+ cells belonged to the largest CD8+ clone, while several identical CD8+ TCRB sequences were shared between blood and synovial fluid. The finding that TRBV07 was slightly underrepresented in patients was left unadjusted for multiple comparisons. In patients, CD8+ clonality rose with age (Spearman r ≈ 0.49), which was not the case in healthy controls. The expanded CD8+ clones had unknown antigen targets, and not appearing in virus-specific databases did not rule out that they were virus-specific.

On an AutoMACS, CD4+ and CD8+ cells were isolated via positive magnetic bead selection, and their purity was verified by flow cytometry. After a first flow cytometry screen using a TCR V beta antibody panel, clonal expansions were characterized through TCRB deep sequencing of sorted CD8+ fractions. Isolation of peripheral blood mononuclear cells was done through Ficoll-Paque PLUS density gradient separation. Using Nucleospin Tissue or Tissue XS kits, DNA was extracted from CD4-enriched, CD8-enriched or PBMC samples, with quantification by a Qubit 2.0 fluorometer. From cysteine to phenylalanine, the CDR3 is 12 amino acids long. Just the 36-base CDR3 DNA is kept, in frame starting at base 1. Via the germline V gene, CDR1 is SNHLY and CDR2 FYNNEI. Ends trimmed: V by 9 bases, J by 4 bases; bases unmatched to a gene: 2. TCRB CDR3 sequencing used the immunoSEQ assay on genomic DNA. For the original study's pipeline: Published virus-specific TCRB sequences were compared with patient CD8+ clones larger than 1%, and only a few matches were found. The analyses included only productive TCRB rearrangements. A clone was defined by a unique TCRB CDR3 sequence, and clonality was computed as a productive clonality index based on Shannon entropy. To calculate repertoire overlap between two samples, the template counts of each clone were considered relative to each sample's total templates. Flow cytometry-measured V-gene usage correlated with V-gene usage from TCRB sequencing, with a Spearman r of about 0.56. In its TCRdb copy, this immuneACCESS table keeps in-frame sequences only and misses some clones. Where compared with another copy, unresolved V genes explain less than half of these, and the others have no known cause. From that table come the V and J calls and clone size; the DNA was used to work out D and trimming. The table for this sample lists approximately 18,000 clones; around 80% of them were counted only once. The ten top clones hold about 5.1% of the sample.

The sample taken for sequencing was CD8+ T cells sorted from blood. The chain is made from TRBV2 and TRBJ2-7, with 11 central nucleotides matching TRBD1. This clonotype was sampled from an adult with rheumatoid arthritis. The CDR3 reads CARGTGGYEQYF. Read as DNA, the sequence is TGTGCCAGAGGGACAGGGGGATACGAGCAGTACTTC.